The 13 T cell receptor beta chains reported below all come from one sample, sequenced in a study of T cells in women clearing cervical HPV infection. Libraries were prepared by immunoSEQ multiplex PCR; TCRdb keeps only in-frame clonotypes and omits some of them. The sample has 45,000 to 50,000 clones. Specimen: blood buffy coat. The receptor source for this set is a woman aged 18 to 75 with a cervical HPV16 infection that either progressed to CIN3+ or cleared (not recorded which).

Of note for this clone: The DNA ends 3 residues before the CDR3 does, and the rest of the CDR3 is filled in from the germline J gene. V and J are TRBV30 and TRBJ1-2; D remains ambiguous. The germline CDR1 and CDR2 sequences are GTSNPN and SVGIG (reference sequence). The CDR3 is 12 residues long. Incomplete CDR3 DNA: TGTGCCTGGAGTTACACCGACGGGGAC. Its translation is CAWSYTDGD. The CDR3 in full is CAWSYTDGDYTF.

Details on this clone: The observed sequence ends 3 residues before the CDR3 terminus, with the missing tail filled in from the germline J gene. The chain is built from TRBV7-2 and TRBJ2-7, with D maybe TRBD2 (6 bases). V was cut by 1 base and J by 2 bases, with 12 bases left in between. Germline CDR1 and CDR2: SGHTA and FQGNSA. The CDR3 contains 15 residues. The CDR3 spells CASSLVGLSTYEQYF. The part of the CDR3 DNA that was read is TGTGCCAGCAGCTTAGTAGGACTAAGCACCTACGAG. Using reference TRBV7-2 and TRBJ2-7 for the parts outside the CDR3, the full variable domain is GAGVSQSPSNKVTEKGKDVELRCDPISGHTALYWYRQSLGQGLEFLIYFQGNSAPDKSGLPSDRFSAERTGGSVSTLTIQRTQQEDSAVYLCASSLVGLSTYEQYFGPGTRLTVT.

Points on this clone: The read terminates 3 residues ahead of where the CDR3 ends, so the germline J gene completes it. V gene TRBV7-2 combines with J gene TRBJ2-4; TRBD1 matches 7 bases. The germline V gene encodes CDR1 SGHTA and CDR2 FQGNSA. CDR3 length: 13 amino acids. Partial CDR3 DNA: TGTGCCAGCAGCTTAGCACAGGGGAATGGT. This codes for CASSLAQGNG. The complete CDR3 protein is CASSLAQGNGQYF.

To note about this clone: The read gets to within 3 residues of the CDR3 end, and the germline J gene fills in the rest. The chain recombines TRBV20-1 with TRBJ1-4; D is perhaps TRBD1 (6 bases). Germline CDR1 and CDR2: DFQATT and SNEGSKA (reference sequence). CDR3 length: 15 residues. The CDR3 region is CSAREGQGYNSPLFF. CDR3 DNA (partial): TGCAGTGCTAGAGAGGGTCAGGGGTATAATTCACCA.

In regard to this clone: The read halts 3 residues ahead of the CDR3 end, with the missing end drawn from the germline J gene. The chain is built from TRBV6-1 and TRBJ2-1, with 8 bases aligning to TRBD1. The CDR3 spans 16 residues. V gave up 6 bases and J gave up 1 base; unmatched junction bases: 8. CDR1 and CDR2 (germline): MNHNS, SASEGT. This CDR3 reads CASRETTGASYNEQFF. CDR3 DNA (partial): TGTGCCAGCAGGGAAACGACAGGGGCTTCCTACAATGAG.

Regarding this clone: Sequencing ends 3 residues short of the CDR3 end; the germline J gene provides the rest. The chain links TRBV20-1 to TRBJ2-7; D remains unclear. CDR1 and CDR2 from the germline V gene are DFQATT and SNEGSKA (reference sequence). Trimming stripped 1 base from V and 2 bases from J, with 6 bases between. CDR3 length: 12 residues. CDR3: CSARALTYEQYF. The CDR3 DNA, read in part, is TGCAGTGCTAGAGCACTTACCTACGAG.

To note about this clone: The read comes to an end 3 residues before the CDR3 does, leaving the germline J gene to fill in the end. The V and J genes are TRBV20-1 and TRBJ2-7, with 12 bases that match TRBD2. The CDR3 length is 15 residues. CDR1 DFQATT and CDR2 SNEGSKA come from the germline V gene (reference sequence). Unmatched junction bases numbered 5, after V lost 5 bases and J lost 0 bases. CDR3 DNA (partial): TGCAGTGCTGGCGGACTAGCGGGGAGCTCCTACGAG. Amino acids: CSAGGLAGSSYE. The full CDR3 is CSAGGLAGSSYEQYF.

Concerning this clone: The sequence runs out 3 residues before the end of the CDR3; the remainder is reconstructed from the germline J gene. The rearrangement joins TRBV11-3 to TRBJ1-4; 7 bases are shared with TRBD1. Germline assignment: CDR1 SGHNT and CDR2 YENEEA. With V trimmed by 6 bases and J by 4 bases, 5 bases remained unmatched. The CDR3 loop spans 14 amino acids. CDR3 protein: CASSGTAINEKLFF. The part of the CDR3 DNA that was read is TGTGCCAGCAGTGGGACAGCAATTAATGAAAAA.

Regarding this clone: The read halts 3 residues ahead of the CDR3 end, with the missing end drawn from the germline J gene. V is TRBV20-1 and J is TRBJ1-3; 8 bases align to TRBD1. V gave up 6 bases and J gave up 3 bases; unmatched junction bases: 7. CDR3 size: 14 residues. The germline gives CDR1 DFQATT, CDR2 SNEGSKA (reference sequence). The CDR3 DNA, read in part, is TGCAGTGCCCCGCAGGGGGCCGATGGAAACACC. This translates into CSAPQGADGNT. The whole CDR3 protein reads CSAPQGADGNTIYF.

CDR3: CASSSQPGAETQYF. The DNA read from the CDR3 is TGTGCCAGCAGCTCCCAACCTGGGGCGGAGACC. The J gene is TRBJ2-5, the V gene TRBV7-3; D possibly corresponds to TRBD1 (5 bases). From the germline J gene comes the end of the CDR3, since the read stops 3 residues before it. The CDR3 has 14 residues. Germline assignment: CDR1 SGHTA and CDR2 FQGTGA. Trimming took 4 bases from V and 5 from J, leaving 14 bases between them.

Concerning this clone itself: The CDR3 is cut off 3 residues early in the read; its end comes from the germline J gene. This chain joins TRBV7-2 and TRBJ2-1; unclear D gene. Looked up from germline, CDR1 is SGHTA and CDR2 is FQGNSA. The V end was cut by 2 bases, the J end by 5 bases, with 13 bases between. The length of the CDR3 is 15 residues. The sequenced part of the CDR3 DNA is TGTGCCAGCAGCTTACAAGGGTTACGTGACAATGAG. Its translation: CASSLQGLRDNE. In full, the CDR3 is CASSLQGLRDNEQFF.

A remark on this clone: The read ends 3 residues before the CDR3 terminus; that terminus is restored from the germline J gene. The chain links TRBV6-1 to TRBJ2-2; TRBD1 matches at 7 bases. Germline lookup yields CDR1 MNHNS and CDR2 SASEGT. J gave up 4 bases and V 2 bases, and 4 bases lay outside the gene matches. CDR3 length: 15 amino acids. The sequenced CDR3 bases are TGTGCCAGCAGTGAAATGAGGGGGCTCACCGGGGAG. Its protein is CASSEMRGLTGE. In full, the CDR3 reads CASSEMRGLTGELFF.

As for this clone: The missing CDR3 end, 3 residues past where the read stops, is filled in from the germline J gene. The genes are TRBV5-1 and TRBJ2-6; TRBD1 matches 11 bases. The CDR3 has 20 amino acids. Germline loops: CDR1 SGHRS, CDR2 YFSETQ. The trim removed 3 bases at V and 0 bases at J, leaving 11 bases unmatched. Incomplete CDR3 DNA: TGCGCCAGCAGCTATTCCGGGACAGGGGGGATCAGCTCTGGGGCCAACGTC. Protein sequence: CASSYSGTGGISSGANV. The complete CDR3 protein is CASSYSGTGGISSGANVLTF.